Shown below are 26 T cell receptor beta chains from a single sample sequenced in a study of blood T cell repertoires in COVID-19. The protocol was immunoSEQ multiplex PCR, while the TCRdb copy is restricted to in-frame clones and leaves out a portion. The sample holds 120,000 to 150,000 clones, about 80% seen once. The sequenced sample consisted of PBMCs or T cells enriched from blood (not recorded which). All receptors derive from a woman between 18 and 29 years old who had been exposed to COVID-19.

A note on this clone: Other DNA variants within this sample encode the same CDR3. CDR3 region: CSVRSGVYEQYF. The CDR3 DNA sequence: TGCAGCGTTCGGTCGGGAGTGTACGAGCAGTACTTC. The rearrangement uses TRBV29-1 and TRBJ2-7, with a weak D call TRBD2 (6 bases). CDR3 length: 12 residues. Germline CDR1 and CDR2: SQVTM and ANQGSEA. Trimming took off 5 bases at V and 4 bases at J, with 12 bases between the two ends.

This chain uses TRBV9 with TRBJ2-3; 10 nucleotides line up with TRBD2. This CDR3 is built from 14 residues. J lost 7 bases, V lost 2 bases, and 4 bases had no gene match. The germline gives CDR1 SGDLS, CDR2 YYNGEE. The DNA of the CDR3 is TGTGCCAGCAGCGTTCCTAGCGGGAGTAATACGCAGTATTTT. It translates to CASSVPSGSNTQYF.

The chain recombines TRBV11-2 with TRBJ1-1; 9 nucleotides align to TRBD1. The germline gives CDR1 SGHAT, CDR2 FQNNGV. This CDR3 comprises 15 residues. Trimming took 3 bases from V and 4 from J; bases not matched to a gene: 6. The CDR3 sequence: CASSLGDRETTEAFF. The CDR3 region has the DNA TGTGCCAGCAGCTTGGGGGACAGGGAGACCACTGAAGCTTTCTTT.

The rearrangement links TRBV5-1 to TRBJ2-7, with 8 bases fitting TRBD1. The germline CDR1 and CDR2 sequences are SGHRS and YFSETQ. CDR3 length: 14 residues. V dropped 0 bases and J dropped 2; count of bases not matched to a gene: 1. The DNA for the CDR3 is TGCGCCAGCAGCTTGGCCAGGGGGCCCTACGAGCAGTACTTC. This encodes CASSLARGPYEQYF.

This clone was seen a handful of times. The genes are TRBV2 and TRBJ1-1, with D possibly matching TRBD1 (6 bases). The CDR3 covers 14 residues. Trimming took off 7 bases at V and 4 bases at J, with 16 bases between the two ends. The germline gives CDR1 SNHLY, CDR2 FYNNEI. This CDR3 is CASTLAGEGTEAFF. The CDR3 region has the DNA TGTGCCAGCACCCTCGCAGGGGAAGGCACTGAAGCTTTCTTT.

The CDR3 DNA reads TGTGCCAGCAGCTTAGGCCTGACAGGGCGATATGGCTACACCTTC. Residues: CASSLGLTGRYGYTF. The rearrangement links TRBV13 to TRBJ1-2, with 7 bases aligning to TRBD1. CDR1 PRHDT and CDR2 FYEKMQ come from the germline V gene (reference sequence). The ends lost 0 bases at V and 5 bases at J; junction bases unmatched: 6. This CDR3 is built from 15 residues.

The genes are TRBV15 and TRBJ1-2; 12 nucleotides match TRBD1. Germline-derived CDR1 and CDR2 are LNHNV and YYDKDF (reference sequence). Unmatched junction bases numbered 13, after V lost 1 base and J lost 4 bases. The CDR3 totals 19 residues. The CDR3 DNA reads as TGTGCCACCAGCAGAGGAGGCACGGGACAGGGGGCGCGAGGCTATGGCTACACCTTC. It codes for CATSRGGTGQGARGYGYTF.

The V and J genes are TRBV7-3 and TRBJ1-2, with TRBD1 matching over 9 bases. Looked up from germline, CDR1 is SGHTA and CDR2 is FQGTGA. This CDR3 is 14 amino acids long. Trimming took 4 bases from V and 11 from J; bases not matched to a gene: 11. CDR3 in DNA: TGTGCCAGCAGCTCAAGCCCGGGACAGGGTGATTACACCTTC. This translates into CASSSSPGQGDYTF.

This chain connects TRBV11-1 to TRBJ1-2; TRBD1 might be the D (6 bases). The germline V gene has CDR1 SGHAT and CDR2 FQDESV (reference sequence). This CDR3 contains 13 residues. Trimming left V 4 bases short and J 2 bases short, with 8 bases between. CDR3 sequence: CASSSDRNYGYTF. The CDR3 coding sequence is TGTGCCAGCAGCTCGGACAGAAACTATGGCTACACCTTC.

The chain carries TRBV19 and TRBJ1-2; unclear D gene. Germline V gives CDR1 LNHDA, CDR2 SQIVND (reference sequence). The CDR3 is 16 amino acids. The ends were cut back, 3 bases at V and 5 bases at J, with 19 bases in the middle. The CDR3 DNA is TGTGCCAGTAGTATCCGGGTAGCGGGGATTCGGTATGGCTACACCTTC. Protein product: CASSIRVAGIRYGYTF.

This chain uses TRBV13 with TRBJ1-1; D might be TRBD1 (6 bases). The CDR3 consists of 17 residues. V lost 1 base to trimming and J lost 1 base, with 16 bases between them. In germline, CDR1 is PRHDT, CDR2 FYEKMQ (reference sequence). The CDR3 DNA reads TGTGCCAGCAGCTTAGTCACTGGGGGGGGCCCGAACACTGAAGCTTTCTTT. It encodes CASSLVTGGGPNTEAFF.

The V and J genes are TRBV19 and TRBJ1-5; 7 nucleotides match TRBD1. CDR1 and CDR2 from the germline V gene are LNHDA and SQIVND (reference sequence). CDR3 length equals 15 residues. Germline trimming cut 7 bases from V and 3 bases from J; bases unmatched to any gene: 9. In DNA, the CDR3 is TGTGCCAGTAATACCCCCAGGGGGGTCAATCAGCCCCAGCATTTT. Amino acid sequence: CASNTPRGVNQPQHF.

The chain carries TRBV6-5 and TRBJ2-3, with D possibly being TRBD1 (7 bases). Trimming shortened V by 4 bases and J by 1 base, and 12 bases separated the two germline ends. Looked up from germline, CDR1 is MNHEY and CDR2 is SVGAGI. The CDR3 sequence is 15 residues long. As DNA, the CDR3 is TGTGCCAGCAGTTTCCAGGGGGAGGGCACAGATACGCAGTATTTT. Amino acids: CASSFQGEGTDTQYF.

CDR3 in amino acids: CASSSGGDQPQHF. CDR3 DNA: TGTGCCAGCAGTTCAGGGGGCGATCAGCCCCAGCATTTT. The chain uses TRBV12-3 or TRBV12-4 and TRBJ1-5; 8 bases fit TRBD1. The trim removed 4 bases at V and 5 bases at J, leaving 1 base unmatched. There are 13 residues in the CDR3.

The chain employs TRBV5-1 and TRBJ2-7; TRBD1 matches 10 bases. The CDR3 runs to 15 residues. V gave up 6 bases and J gave up 4 bases; unmatched junction bases: 10. CDR1 is SGHRS, CDR2 YFSETQ, per germline. CDR3 nucleotides: TGCGCCAGCACTGCAGGGGGGACAGGGGTATACGAGCAGTACTTC. Amino acid sequence: CASTAGGTGVYEQYF.

This clone occurred a few times. The J gene is TRBJ2-1, the V gene TRBV9, with D maybe TRBD2 (7 bases). The V and J ends lost 4 bases and 10 bases respectively, with 24 bases between them. Germline CDR1 and CDR2: SGDLS and YYNGEE. This CDR3 has 16 residues. The CDR3 nucleotides are TGTGCCAGCAGCCCCATGGTGGGAGGGGGAAAGTCGGAGCAGTTCTTC. Encoded protein: CASSPMVGGGKSEQFF.

Here the CDR3 reads CASSGHQASTNEKLFF. CDR3 bases: TGTGCCAGCAGCGGACATCAGGCGTCAACTAATGAAAAACTGTTTTTT. V gene TRBV5-6 combines with J gene TRBJ1-4, with TRBD1 as a possible D gene (5 bases). The CDR3 has 16 residues. The V end lost 4 bases, the J end lost 0 bases, and 13 bases lay between the germline ends. CDR1 is SGHDT, CDR2 YYEEEE, per germline.

The chain's CDR3 is CASSPDRGGETQYF. CDR3 nucleotide sequence: TGTGCCAGCTCACCCGACAGGGGAGGGGAGACCCAGTACTTC. The J gene is TRBJ2-5, the V gene TRBV18; weak D call: TRBD1 (8 bases). The CDR3 is 14 amino acids. CDR1 and CDR2 from the germline V gene are KGHSH and LQKENI. V lost 3 bases and J lost 5, with 13 bases in between.

This clone was found a few times. V usage is TRBV5-1 and J usage is TRBJ2-7; 12 nucleotides align to TRBD1. This CDR3 is built from 14 residues. Germline CDR1 SGHRS, CDR2 YFSETQ. V lost 6 bases, J lost 4 bases, and 5 bases stayed unmatched. As DNA, the CDR3 is TGCGCCAGCACCCCGGGACAGGGGGCATACGAGCAGTACTTC. Its translation is CASTPGQGAYEQYF.

This chain connects TRBV6-5 to TRBJ2-2, with 9 positions matching TRBD2. Losses at the gene ends were 5 bases for V and 7 bases for J; bases not matched to a gene: 5. Per germline, CDR1 MNHEY and CDR2 SVGAGI. The CDR3 contains 14 residues. The chain's CDR3 is CASSPGTSNGELFF. The DNA of the CDR3 is TGTGCCAGCAGTCCCGGGACTAGCAACGGGGAGCTGTTTTTT.

The rearrangement joins TRBV4-2 to TRBJ2-2; D unclear. The CDR3 has 16 residues. CDR1 and CDR2 from the germline V gene are LGHNA and YNFKEQ. V shed 0 bases and J shed 1 base, with 9 bases lying between them. The CDR3 region is CASSQDVPENTGELFF. The CDR3 nucleotides are TGTGCCAGCAGCCAAGACGTCCCAGAGAACACCGGGGAGCTGTTTTTT.

This clone is a singleton in its sample. The chain links TRBV7-9 to TRBJ1-6; TRBD1 matches 7 bases. CDR3 length: 14 residues. J gave up 7 bases and V 5 bases, and 5 bases lay outside the gene matches. Germline CDR1 and CDR2: SEHNR and FQNEAQ (reference sequence). The CDR3 DNA is TGTGCCAGCAGCCTGACAGGGATAAATTCACCCCTCCACTTT. This sequence encodes CASSLTGINSPLHF.

The CDR3 is CASSPPRAGGETQYF. Here the CDR3 DNA reads TGTGCCAGCAGCCCCCCGAGGGCGGGAGGTGAGACCCAGTACTTC. V gene TRBV9 combines with J gene TRBJ2-5, with 8 bases identical to TRBD2. Germline CDR1 SGDLS, CDR2 YYNGEE. V was clipped by 4 bases and J by 5 bases; unmatched bases: 10. The CDR3 contains 15 residues.

The rearrangement links TRBV19 to TRBJ1-3; D not certain. CDR1 LNHDA and CDR2 SQIVND come from the germline V gene (reference sequence). V was trimmed by 3 bases and J by 8 bases, leaving 5 bases between them. This CDR3 has 11 amino acids. CDR3 nucleotides: TGTGCCAGTAGTATCCCGTACACCATATATTTT. Encoded protein: CASSIPYTIYF.

The chain uses TRBV24-1 and TRBJ2-5; 12 bases are a match to TRBD2. Trimming cost V 4 bases and J 5 bases; bases outside gene matches: 13. Germline values: CDR1 KGHDR, CDR2 SFDVKD. This CDR3 contains 18 residues. This CDR3 reads CATSDPGLAGILGETQYF. Written as DNA, the CDR3 is TGTGCCACCAGTGACCCTGGACTAGCGGGGATCCTGGGGGAGACCCAGTACTTC.

The chain joins TRBV7-3 to TRBJ2-2; 10 nucleotides agree with TRBD2. Germline CDR1 and CDR2: SGHTA and FQGTGA. The V segment lost 4 bases and the J segment 6 bases; nucleotides outside the gene matches: 5. CDR3 length equals 15 residues. Here the CDR3 DNA reads TGTGCCAGCAGCTCGTCTAGCGGGAGCCCCGGGGAGCTGTTTTTT. Encoded protein: CASSSSSGSPGELFF. The variable domain in full, completed from reference TRBV7-3 and TRBJ2-2, reads GAGVSQTPSNKVTEKGKYVELRCDPISGHTALYWYRQSLGQGPEFLIYFQGTGAADDSGLPNDRFFAVRPEGSVSTLKIQRTERGDSAVYLCASSSSSGSPGELFFGEGSRLTVL.